These 14 T cell receptor beta chains came from one sample sequenced in a study of blood T cell repertoires in COVID-19. The assay was immunoSEQ multiplex PCR, and TCRdb's table has in-frame clones only and misses some. This sample yields about 440,000 clones, of which roughly nine tenths are seen a single time; approximately 2% belongs to the top ten. Specimen: PBMCs or T cells enriched from blood (not recorded which). These receptors all come from a woman aged 18 to 35 with acute COVID-19.

This chain joins TRBV9 and TRBJ2-7; 8 bases align to TRBD2. Unmatched junction bases numbered 7, after V lost 3 bases and J lost 2 bases. Germline CDR1 reads SGDLS; CDR2 reads YYNGEE. The CDR3 contains 15 residues. The CDR3, as DNA: TGTGCCAGCAGCGAAGAGCGGGGGTCTACCTACGAGCAGTACTTC. Translation gives CASSEERGSTYEQYF.

Here the CDR3 DNA reads TGTGCCAGCAGAGGGACTAGCGGGATCCGCACAGATACGCAGTATTTT. It yields the protein CASRGTSGIRTDTQYF. The V and J genes are TRBV27 and TRBJ2-3; TRBD2 agrees at 13 bases. The CDR3 has 16 amino acids. Germline assignment: CDR1 MNHEY and CDR2 SMNVEV (reference sequence). The J segment lost 1 base and the V segment lost 6 bases, leaving 4 bases of the junction unmatched.

The chain carries TRBV2 and TRBJ1-2, with 12 bases aligning to TRBD1. V gave up 8 bases and J gave up 7 bases; unmatched junction bases: 5. The CDR3 is made up of 13 amino acids. Germline V gene data show CDR1 as SNHLY and CDR2 as FYNNEI. In DNA form, the CDR3 reads TGTGCCAGCGCGGGACAGGGGGCGGCTGGCTACACCTTC. It codes for CASAGQGAAGYTF.

The rearrangement uses TRBV10-3 and TRBJ1-1; possibly TRBD1 for D (5 bases). V dropped 6 bases and J dropped 1 base, with 9 bases sitting between them. The germline CDR1 and CDR2 sequences are ENHRY and SYGVKD. The CDR3 consists of 13 residues. The CDR3 sequence: CAISPRENTEAFF. The CDR3 DNA sequence: TGTGCCATCAGCCCCAGGGAGAACACTGAAGCTTTCTTT.

This chain uses TRBV7-9 with TRBJ2-7; TRBD1 matches 11 bases. The CDR3 has 16 residues. Germline CDR1 reads SEHNR; CDR2 reads FQNEAQ (reference sequence). J gave up 4 bases and V 1 base, and 6 bases lay outside the gene matches. The CDR3 here is CASSLVSGQGVYEQYF. CDR3 bases: TGTGCCAGCAGCTTAGTTTCGGGACAGGGGGTTTACGAGCAGTACTTC.

The V and J genes are TRBV19 and TRBJ1-5; D not certain. The CDR3 covers 15 residues. Between the trimmed V and J ends, which lost 3 bases and 3 bases, there was a span of 12 bases. Per the germline V gene, CDR1 is LNHDA and CDR2 is SQIVND (reference sequence). CDR3 amino acids: CASSMDLKNNQPQHF. For the CDR3, the DNA is TGTGCCAGTAGTATGGACTTAAAAAACAATCAGCCCCAGCATTTT.

The chain combines TRBV10-2 with TRBJ2-5, with TRBD1 matching over 7 bases. Germline V gene sequence: CDR1 WSHSY, CDR2 SAAADI. This CDR3 has 16 residues. With 2 bases clipped from V and 3 bases from J, the junction kept 9 bases outside the gene matches. The CDR3 loop reads CASSEPPGTVKETQYF. DNA of the CDR3: TGCGCCAGCAGTGAGCCCCCCGGGACAGTCAAAGAGACCCAGTACTTC.

The chain has TRBV3-1 (or the pseudogene TRBV3-2) and TRBJ1-1; 9 nucleotides align to TRBD1. V lost 4 bases to trimming and J lost 0 bases; unmatched junction nucleotides: 3. Germline CDR1 reads LGHDT; CDR2 reads YNNKEL (reference sequence). The CDR3 totals 15 residues. The CDR3 sequence is CASSRDRAMNTEAFF. CDR3 DNA sequence: TGTGCCAGCAGCCGGGACAGGGCCATGAACACTGAAGCTTTCTTT.

The J gene is TRBJ1-5, the V gene TRBV19; D is ambiguous. CDR3 length: 13 residues. Germline V gives CDR1 LNHDA, CDR2 SQIVND (reference sequence). V lost 5 bases and J lost 7, with 12 bases in between. The CDR3 DNA reads TGTGCCAGTAGTCAAGCCGGAGGCCAGCCCCAGCATTTT. The encoded protein is CASSQAGGQPQHF.

This sequence joins TRBV9 and TRBJ2-1, with D possibly matching TRBD1 (5 bases). Looked up from germline, CDR1 is SGDLS and CDR2 is YYNGEE. Trimming cost V 1 base and J 11 bases, with 13 bases left between them. The CDR3 extends over 13 amino acids. Here the CDR3 reads CASSVSQGTQQFF. CDR3 DNA sequence: TGTGCCAGCAGCGTAAGCCAGGGAACGCAGCAGTTCTTC.

The chain joins TRBV5-5 to TRBJ2-7; TRBD1 agrees at 10 bases. The CDR3 is 14 residues long. CDR1 is SGHKS and CDR2 is YYEKEE in the germline V gene (reference sequence). With V trimmed by 4 bases and J by 3 bases, 4 bases remained unmatched. The CDR3 coding sequence is TGTGCCAGCAGCATTGGGACAGGGGACTACGAGCAGTACTTC. The encoded protein is CASSIGTGDYEQYF.

This clone has a handful of counts. Here the CDR3 reads CASSQETAPNSPLHF. As DNA, the CDR3 is TGCGCCAGCAGCCAAGAGACAGCGCCTAATTCACCCCTCCACTTT. The chain couples TRBV4-1 to TRBJ1-6, with a weak D call TRBD1 (5 bases). V lost 0 bases and J 6 bases, leaving 9 bases between the germline ends. Germline V CDR1 and CDR2: MGHRA, YSYEKL. The CDR3 has 15 amino acids.

The chain links TRBV19 to TRBJ2-5; a weak D match, TRBD1 (6 bases). From germline, CDR1 is LNHDA and CDR2 SQIVND (reference sequence). This CDR3 has 13 amino acids. V dropped 5 bases and J dropped 5 bases, with 12 bases sitting between them. The CDR3 DNA follows: TGTGCCAGTAGTGCCCAAAGGGGGGAGACCCAGTACTTC. Its protein is CASSAQRGETQYF.

The rearrangement joins TRBV5-1 to TRBJ2-3; TRBD2 might be the D (7 bases). Looked up from germline, CDR1 is SGHRS and CDR2 is YFSETQ. Trimming stripped 6 bases from V and 3 bases from J, with 17 bases between. The CDR3 is made up of 15 amino acids. CDR3 sequence (DNA): TGCGCCAGCATCCCACCCGGGGGGCAAACAGATACGCAGTATTTT. Its protein product is CASIPPGGQTDTQYF.